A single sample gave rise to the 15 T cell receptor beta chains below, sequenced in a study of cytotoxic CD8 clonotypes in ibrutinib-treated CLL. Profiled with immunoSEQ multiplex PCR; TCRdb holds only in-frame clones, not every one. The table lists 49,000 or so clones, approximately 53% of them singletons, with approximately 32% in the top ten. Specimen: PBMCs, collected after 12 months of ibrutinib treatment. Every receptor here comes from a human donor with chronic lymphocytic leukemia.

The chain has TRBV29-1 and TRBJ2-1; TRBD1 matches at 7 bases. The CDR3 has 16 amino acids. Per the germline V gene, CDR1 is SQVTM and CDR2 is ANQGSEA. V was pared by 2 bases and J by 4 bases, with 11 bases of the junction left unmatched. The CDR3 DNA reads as TGCAGCGTTGAACATCCGGACAGGTCGGTGTACAATGAGCAGTTCTTC. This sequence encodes CSVEHPDRSVYNEQFF.

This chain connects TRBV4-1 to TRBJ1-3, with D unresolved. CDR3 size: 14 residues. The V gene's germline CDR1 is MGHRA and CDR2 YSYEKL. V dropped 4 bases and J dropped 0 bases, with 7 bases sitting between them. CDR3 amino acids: CASSLTSSGNTIYF. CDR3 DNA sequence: TGCGCCAGCAGCCTGACAAGCTCTGGAAACACCATATATTTT.

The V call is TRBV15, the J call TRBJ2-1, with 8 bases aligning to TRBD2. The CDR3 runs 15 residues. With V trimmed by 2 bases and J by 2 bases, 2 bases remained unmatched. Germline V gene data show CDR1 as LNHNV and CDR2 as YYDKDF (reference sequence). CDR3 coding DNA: TGTGCCACCAGCAGATTAGCGGGAACCTACAATGAGCAGTTCTTC. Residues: CATSRLAGTYNEQFF. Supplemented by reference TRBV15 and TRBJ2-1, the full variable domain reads DAMVIQNPRYQVTQFGKPVTLSCSQTLNHNVMYWYQQKSSQAPKLLFHYYDKDFNNEADTPDNFQSRRPNTSFCFLDIRSPGLGDTAMYLCATSRLAGTYNEQFFGPGTRLTVL.

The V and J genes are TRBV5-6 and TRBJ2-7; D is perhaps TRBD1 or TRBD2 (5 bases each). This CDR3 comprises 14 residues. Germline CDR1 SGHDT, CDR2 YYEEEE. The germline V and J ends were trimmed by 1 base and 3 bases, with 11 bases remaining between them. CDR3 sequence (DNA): TGTGCCAGCAGCTTGCCGGGGACGAACTACGAGCAGTACTTC. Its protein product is CASSLPGTNYEQYF.

The CDR3 loop is CASSLTTGGKEKLFF. The CDR3 DNA sequence: TGTGCCAGCAGCTTGACGACAGGGGGCAAGGAAAAACTGTTTTTT. The chain links TRBV11-2 to TRBJ1-4; 10 bases agree with TRBD1. CDR1 is SGHAT, CDR2 FQNNGV, per germline. V trimming: 3 bases; J trimming: 8 bases; junction bases outside the gene matches: 6. This CDR3 has 15 residues.

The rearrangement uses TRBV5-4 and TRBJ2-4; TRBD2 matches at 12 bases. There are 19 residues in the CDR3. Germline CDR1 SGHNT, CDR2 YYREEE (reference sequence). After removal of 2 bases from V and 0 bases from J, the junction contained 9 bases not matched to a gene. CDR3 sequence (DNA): TGTGCCAGCAGCTTAGGGACTAGCGGGCTATCCCTAGCCAAAAACATTCAGTACTTC. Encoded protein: CASSLGTSGLSLAKNIQYF.

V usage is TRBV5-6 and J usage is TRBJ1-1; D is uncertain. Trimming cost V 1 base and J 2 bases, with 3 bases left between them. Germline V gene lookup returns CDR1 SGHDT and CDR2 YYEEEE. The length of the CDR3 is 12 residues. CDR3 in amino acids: CASSLYNTEAFF. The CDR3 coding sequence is TGTGCCAGCAGCTTGTATAACACTGAAGCTTTCTTT. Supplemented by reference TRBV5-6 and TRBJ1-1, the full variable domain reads DAGVTQSPTHLIKTRGQQVTLRCSPKSGHDTVSWYQQALGQGPQFIFQYYEEEERQRGNFPDRFSGHQFPNYSSELNVNALLLGDSALYLCASSLYNTEAFFGQGTRLTVV.

CDR3 DNA: TGTGCCAGCAGGCCGGCCCCGCGCGATACGCAGTATTTT. Translation gives CASRPAPRDTQYF. The rearrangement joins TRBV28 to TRBJ2-3; D is unresolved. Germline V gene sequence: CDR1 MDHEN, CDR2 SYDVKM. The CDR3 spans 13 residues. V lost 6 bases, J lost 6 bases, and 13 bases lay in between. Full variable domain (remainder filled in from reference TRBV28 and TRBJ2-3): DVKVTQSSRYLVKRTGEKVFLECVQDMDHENMFWYRQDPGLGLRLIYFSYDVKMKEKGDIPEGYSVSREKKERFSLILESASTNQTSMYLCASRPAPRDTQYFGPGTRLTVL.

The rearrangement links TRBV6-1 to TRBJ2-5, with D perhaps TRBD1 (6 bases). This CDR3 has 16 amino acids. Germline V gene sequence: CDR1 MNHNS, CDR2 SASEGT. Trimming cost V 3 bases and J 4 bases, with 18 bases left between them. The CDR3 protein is CASSDYSTGFGETQYF. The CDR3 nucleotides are TGTGCCAGCAGTGACTACAGCACAGGGTTCGGAGAGACCCAGTACTTC.

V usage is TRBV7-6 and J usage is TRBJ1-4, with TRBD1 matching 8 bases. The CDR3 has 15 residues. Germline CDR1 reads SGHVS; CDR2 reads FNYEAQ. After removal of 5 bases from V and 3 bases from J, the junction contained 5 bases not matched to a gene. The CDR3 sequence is CASSPSGGANEKLFF. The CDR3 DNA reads TGTGCCAGCAGCCCCTCAGGGGGCGCTAATGAAAAACTGTTTTTT.

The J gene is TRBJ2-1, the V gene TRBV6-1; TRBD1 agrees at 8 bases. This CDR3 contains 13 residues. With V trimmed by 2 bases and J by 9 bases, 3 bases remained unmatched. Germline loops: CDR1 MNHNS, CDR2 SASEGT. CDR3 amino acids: CASSEWDRPEQFF. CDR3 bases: TGTGCCAGCAGTGAATGGGACAGGCCTGAGCAGTTCTTC.

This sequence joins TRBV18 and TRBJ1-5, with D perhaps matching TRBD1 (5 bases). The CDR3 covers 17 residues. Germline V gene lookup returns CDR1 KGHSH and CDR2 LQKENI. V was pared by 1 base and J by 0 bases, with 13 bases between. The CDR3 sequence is CASSPLARAYSNQPQHF. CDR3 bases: TGTGCCAGCTCACCACTGGCCAGGGCTTATAGCAATCAGCCCCAGCATTTT. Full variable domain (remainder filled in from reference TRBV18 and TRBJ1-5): NAGVMQNPRHLVRRRGQEARLRCSPMKGHSHVYWYRQLPEEGLKFMVYLQKENIIDESGMPKERFSAEFPKEGPSILRIQQVVRGDSAAYFCASSPLARAYSNQPQHFGDGTRLSIL.

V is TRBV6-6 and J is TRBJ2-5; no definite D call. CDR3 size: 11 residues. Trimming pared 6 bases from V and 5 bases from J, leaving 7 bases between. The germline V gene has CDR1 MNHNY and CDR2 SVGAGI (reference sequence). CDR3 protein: CASSEYETQYF. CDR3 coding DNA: TGTGCCAGCAGCGAATACGAGACCCAGTACTTC.

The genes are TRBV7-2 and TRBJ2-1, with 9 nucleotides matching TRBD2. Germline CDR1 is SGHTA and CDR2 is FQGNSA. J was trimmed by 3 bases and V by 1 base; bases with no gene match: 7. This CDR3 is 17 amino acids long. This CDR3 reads CASSLGRLAGRYNEQFF. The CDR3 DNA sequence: TGTGCCAGCAGCTTAGGGCGGCTAGCGGGACGCTACAATGAGCAGTTCTTC.

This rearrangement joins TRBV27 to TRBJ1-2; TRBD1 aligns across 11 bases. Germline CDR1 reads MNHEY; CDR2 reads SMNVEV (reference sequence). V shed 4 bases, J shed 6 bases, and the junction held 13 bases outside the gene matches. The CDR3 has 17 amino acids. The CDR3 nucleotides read TGTGCCAGCAGTTCCTCGAAGGACAGGGGGCGCAGAGATGGCTACACCTTC. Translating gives CASSSSKDRGRRDGYTF.